Reported below is one TCR beta chain. This record belongs to a study of tumour-infiltrating T cells in Burkitt lymphoma. The V gene end was trimmed by 3 bases and the J gene end by 7 bases; junction bases not matched to a gene: 4. CDR1 is SEHNR and CDR2 is FQNEAQ in the germline V gene (reference sequence). CDR3 length: 15 residues. Repertoires were generated with immunoSEQ multiplex PCR, while TCRdb's copy carries only in-frame clones and drops some. The sample lists some 2,100 clones, 13% occurring once. Sequencing was done on a sample of tumor tissue. The TCR comes from a human donor with Burkitt lymphoma. The J gene is TRBJ2-6, the V gene TRBV7-9; TRBD1 agrees at 9 bases. For the CDR3, the DNA is TGTGCCAGCAGCTTTACAGGGGGCAGTGCCAACGTCCTGACTTTC. Its translation: CASSFTGGSANVLTF.